This is a list of T cell receptor beta chains from one sample in a study of PD-1 blockade in classical Hodgkin lymphoma. Libraries were prepared by immunoSEQ multiplex PCR; TCRdb keeps only in-frame clonotypes and omits some of them. Among about 97,000 clones listed, approximately 80% were seen once. Specimen: peripheral blood mononuclear cells (PBMCs), collected at baseline. The receptor set was obtained from a human donor with classical Hodgkin lymphoma. CDR3s include the opening cysteine and the closing phenylalanine or tryptophan. A D gene is named only where the DNA matches it firmly. Clone size is stated in some rows and not others, as once, few, many or a class when expanded.

d_call: NA; j_call: TRBJ2-1; clone_size: NA; v_call: TRBV11-2; cdr3_aa: CASSPGTGESNEQFF; cdr3_nt: TGTGCCAGCAGCCCCGGGACTGGGGAAAGCAATGAGCAGTTCTTC
d_call: TRBD1; j_call: TRBJ2-1; clone_size: NA; v_call: TRBV16; cdr3_aa: CASSHPGDRLFF; cdr3_nt: TGTGCCAGCAGCCACCCGGGGGACAGGTTATTCTTC
d_call: TRBD1; j_call: TRBJ2-3; clone_size: NA; v_call: TRBV7-3; cdr3_aa: CASSLGQGRTDTQYF; cdr3_nt: TGTGCCAGCAGCCTAGGACAGGGGCGAACAGATACGCAGTATTTT
d_call: TRBD2; j_call: TRBJ2-2; clone_size: NA; v_call: TRBV5-4; cdr3_aa: CASSLRSGSGTGELFF; cdr3_nt: TGTGCCAGCAGCTTGCGTAGCGGGAGTGGCACCGGGGAGCTGTTTTTT
d_call: NA; j_call: TRBJ1-4; clone_size: NA; v_call: TRBV19; cdr3_aa: CAPLTRTEIYTNEKLFF; cdr3_nt: TGTGCCCCTCTAACCCGGACAGAGATTTATACTAATGAAAAACTGTTTTTT
d_call: TRBD2; j_call: TRBJ2-1; clone_size: NA; v_call: TRBV11-3; cdr3_aa: CASSPRAGAYNEQFF; cdr3_nt: TGTGCCAGCAGCCCCCGCGCGGGAGCCTACAATGAGCAGTTCTTC
d_call: TRBD2; j_call: TRBJ2-1; clone_size: NA; v_call: TRBV4-1; cdr3_aa: CASSHRRGSSDEQFF; cdr3_nt: TGCGCCAGCAGCCACCGACGCGGGAGTAGCGATGAGCAGTTCTTC
d_call: TRBD1; j_call: TRBJ2-7; clone_size: few; v_call: TRBV10-3; cdr3_aa: CAMRDRSHEQYF; cdr3_nt: TGTGCCATGAGGGACAGGTCCCACGAGCAGTACTTC
d_call: NA; j_call: TRBJ1-5; clone_size: NA; v_call: TRBV6-1; cdr3_aa: CASSEAWRDQPQHF; cdr3_nt: TGTGCCAGCAGTGAAGCCTGGAGGGATCAGCCCCAGCATTTT
d_call: TRBD2; j_call: TRBJ2-3; clone_size: NA; v_call: TRBV11-2; cdr3_aa: CASRRLAGRITDTQYF; cdr3_nt: TGTGCCAGCAGACGATTAGCGGGAAGAATCACAGATACGCAGTATTTT
d_call: NA; j_call: TRBJ1-5; clone_size: NA; v_call: TRBV9; cdr3_aa: CASSRGVGNQPQHF; cdr3_nt: TGTGCCAGCAGCAGGGGTGTAGGCAATCAGCCCCAGCATTTT
d_call: TRBD1; j_call: TRBJ2-1; clone_size: few; v_call: TRBV19; cdr3_aa: CASSIRQGYNEQFF; cdr3_nt: TGTGCCAGTAGTATCCGACAGGGGTACAATGAGCAGTTCTTC
d_call: TRBD2; j_call: TRBJ2-3; clone_size: NA; v_call: TRBV6-5; cdr3_aa: CASSYGREADTQYF; cdr3_nt: TGTGCCAGCAGTTACGGGCGGGAGGCAGATACGCAGTATTTT
d_call: NA; j_call: TRBJ1-1; clone_size: few; v_call: TRBV19; cdr3_aa: CASSLPGLVEAFF; cdr3_nt: TGTGCCAGTAGTTTACCGGGACTTGTTGAAGCTTTCTTT
d_call: TRBD2; j_call: TRBJ2-1; clone_size: few; v_call: TRBV5-6; cdr3_aa: CASSSMGGYEQFF; cdr3_nt: TGTGCCAGCAGCTCCATGGGGGGGTATGAGCAGTTCTTC
d_call: TRBD2; j_call: TRBJ2-1; clone_size: NA; v_call: TRBV5-4; cdr3_aa: CASSLAGLAGAYNEQFF; cdr3_nt: TGTGCCAGCAGCTTGGCCGGACTAGCGGGAGCTTACAATGAGCAGTTCTTC
d_call: NA; j_call: TRBJ2-3; clone_size: NA; v_call: TRBV29-1; cdr3_aa: CSVTQGTSTDTQYF; cdr3_nt: TGCAGCGTGACACAGGGAACCAGCACAGATACGCAGTATTTT
d_call: TRBD1; j_call: TRBJ1-4; clone_size: NA; v_call: TRBV10-3; cdr3_aa: CAISDSTGATNEKLFF; cdr3_nt: TGTGCCATCAGTGATTCCACAGGGGCCACTAATGAAAAACTGTTTTTT
d_call: TRBD2; j_call: TRBJ2-1; clone_size: once; v_call: TRBV12-5; cdr3_aa: CASGVGLAGAEQFF; cdr3_nt: TGTGCTAGTGGGGTGGGGCTAGCGGGAGCTGAGCAGTTCTTC
d_call: NA; j_call: TRBJ2-2; clone_size: NA; v_call: TRBV14; cdr3_aa: CASSQDWSGTKNTGELFF; cdr3_nt: TGTGCCAGCAGCCAAGATTGGTCCGGGACCAAGAACACCGGGGAGCTGTTTTTT
d_call: NA; j_call: TRBJ2-1; clone_size: NA; v_call: TRBV11-2; cdr3_aa: CASSSPTSNEQFF; cdr3_nt: TGTGCCAGCAGTTCCCCGACTAGCAATGAGCAGTTCTTC
d_call: NA; j_call: TRBJ1-1; clone_size: NA; v_call: TRBV12-2; cdr3_aa: CASRLSAGQGTWNTEAFF; cdr3_nt: TGTGCAAGTCGCTTGTCGGCGGGACAGGGGACTTGGAACACTGAAGCTTTCTTT
d_call: NA; j_call: TRBJ2-7; clone_size: NA; v_call: TRBV11-2; cdr3_aa: CASSLWRGTSYEQYF; cdr3_nt: TGTGCCAGCAGCTTATGGCGCGGGACATCCTACGAGCAGTACTTC
d_call: TRBD1; j_call: TRBJ2-6; clone_size: NA; v_call: TRBV5-1; cdr3_aa: CASSNFRTGGAGANVLTF; cdr3_nt: TGCGCCAGCAGCAATTTCCGAACAGGGGGCGCTGGGGCCAACGTCCTGACTTTC
d_call: TRBD1; j_call: TRBJ2-5; clone_size: NA; v_call: TRBV27; cdr3_aa: CASSLQGRPETQYF; cdr3_nt: TGTGCCAGCTCACTACAGGGGCGCCCCGAGACCCAGTACTTC
d_call: NA; j_call: TRBJ1-2; clone_size: NA; v_call: TRBV7-8; cdr3_aa: CASSVNREANYGYTF; cdr3_nt: TGTGCCAGCAGCGTAAACAGGGAAGCTAACTATGGCTACACCTTC
d_call: TRBD1; j_call: TRBJ2-1; clone_size: NA; v_call: TRBV2; cdr3_aa: CASSDRPGQGGEQFF; cdr3_nt: TGTGCCAGCAGTGACCGTCCGGGACAGGGAGGTGAGCAGTTCTTC
d_call: TRBD2; j_call: TRBJ2-1; clone_size: NA; v_call: TRBV18; cdr3_aa: CASSPAGLAGASYNEQFF; cdr3_nt: TGTGCCAGCTCACCAGCCGGTCTAGCGGGAGCATCCTACAATGAGCAGTTCTTC
d_call: NA; j_call: TRBJ1-2; clone_size: NA; v_call: TRBV30; cdr3_aa: CAWSRVEGYGYTF; cdr3_nt: TGTGCCTGGAGTAGGGTGGAAGGGTATGGCTACACCTTC
d_call: NA; j_call: TRBJ2-7; clone_size: few; v_call: TRBV6-1; cdr3_aa: CASSRPSGDPYEQYF; cdr3_nt: TGTGCCAGCAGTCGACCCTCAGGGGATCCCTACGAGCAGTACTTC
d_call: TRBD1; j_call: TRBJ1-1; clone_size: NA; v_call: TRBV19; cdr3_aa: CASSPGQGVGTEAFF; cdr3_nt: TGTGCCAGTAGCCCGGGACAGGGGGTTGGCACTGAAGCTTTCTTT
d_call: NA; j_call: TRBJ2-6; clone_size: NA; v_call: TRBV7-6; cdr3_aa: CASSLGPQAALEANVLTF; cdr3_nt: TGTGCCAGCAGCTTAGGTCCCCAGGCAGCCTTGGAAGCCAACGTCCTGACTTTC
d_call: TRBD2; j_call: TRBJ2-3; clone_size: NA; v_call: TRBV13; cdr3_aa: CASSRRGPIAGVGTDTQYF; cdr3_nt: TGTGCCAGCAGTCGTCGGGGGCCGATAGCGGGAGTGGGGACAGATACGCAGTATTTT
d_call: NA; j_call: TRBJ2-3; clone_size: once; v_call: TRBV7-2; cdr3_aa: CASSLEGPSTDTQYF; cdr3_nt: TGTGCCAGCAGCTTAGAGGGACCAAGCACAGATACGCAGTATTTT
d_call: TRBD2; j_call: TRBJ2-3; clone_size: NA; v_call: TRBV5-1; cdr3_aa: CASMDTSGSTDTQYF; cdr3_nt: TGCGCCAGCATGGATACTAGCGGGAGCACAGATACGCAGTATTTT
d_call: NA; j_call: TRBJ2-3; clone_size: NA; v_call: TRBV27; cdr3_aa: CASRLLEADTQYF; cdr3_nt: TGTGCCAGCAGACTACTGGAGGCAGATACGCAGTATTTT
d_call: TRBD1; j_call: TRBJ2-7; clone_size: NA; v_call: TRBV28; cdr3_aa: CASSFPPRGQGSEQYF; cdr3_nt: TGTGCCAGCAGTTTCCCGCCCAGGGGGCAGGGGTCCGAGCAGTACTTC
d_call: TRBD1; j_call: TRBJ2-2; clone_size: NA; v_call: TRBV4-2; cdr3_aa: CASSQQTGGGTGELFF; cdr3_nt: TGTGCCAGCAGCCAACAGACAGGGGGTGGCACCGGGGAGCTGTTTTTT
d_call: TRBD2; j_call: TRBJ2-7; clone_size: NA; v_call: TRBV6-6; cdr3_aa: CASTPTSGYEQYF; cdr3_nt: TGTGCCAGCACCCCGACTAGCGGGTACGAGCAGTACTTC
d_call: NA; j_call: TRBJ2-1; clone_size: few; v_call: TRBV2; cdr3_aa: CASSAPRVAFGPYNEQFF; cdr3_nt: TGTGCCAGCAGCGCTCCTAGGGTGGCTTTCGGTCCCTACAATGAGCAGTTCTTC
d_call: TRBD2; j_call: TRBJ2-1; clone_size: NA; v_call: TRBV5-4; cdr3_aa: CASSFSSGPYNEQFF; cdr3_nt: TGTGCCAGCAGCTTCTCTAGCGGGCCTTACAATGAGCAGTTCTTC
d_call: TRBD1; j_call: TRBJ2-1; clone_size: NA; v_call: TRBV29-1; cdr3_aa: CSASLTGNEQFF; cdr3_nt: TGCAGCGCTAGTTTGACAGGGAATGAGCAGTTCTTC
d_call: TRBD1; j_call: TRBJ2-1; clone_size: NA; v_call: TRBV6-6; cdr3_aa: CASSPPGQVYNEQFF; cdr3_nt: TGTGCCAGCAGTCCCCCGGGACAGGTTTACAATGAGCAGTTCTTC
d_call: NA; j_call: TRBJ2-2; clone_size: NA; v_call: TRBV19; cdr3_aa: CASSMIGRGAPGELFF; cdr3_nt: TGTGCCAGTAGTATGATCGGCAGGGGTGCCCCCGGGGAGCTGTTTTTT
d_call: TRBD1; j_call: TRBJ2-7; clone_size: NA; v_call: TRBV10-3; cdr3_aa: CAISDLGQGEQYF; cdr3_nt: TGTGCCATCAGTGATCTAGGACAGGGCGAGCAGTACTTC
d_call: NA; j_call: TRBJ2-7; clone_size: NA; v_call: TRBV7-2; cdr3_aa: CASSLAPPTGVNEQYF; cdr3_nt: TGTGCCAGCAGCTTAGCTCCCCCCACTGGAGTAAACGAGCAGTACTTC
d_call: TRBD1; j_call: TRBJ2-7; clone_size: NA; v_call: TRBV30; cdr3_aa: CAWGTGPYEQYF; cdr3_nt: TGTGCCTGGGGGACAGGGCCCTACGAGCAGTACTTC
d_call: NA; j_call: TRBJ2-3; clone_size: NA; v_call: TRBV2; cdr3_aa: CASRDVAQYF; cdr3_nt: TGTGCCAGTCGGGACGTAGCGCAGTATTTT
d_call: NA; j_call: TRBJ2-1; clone_size: NA; v_call: TRBV10-1; cdr3_aa: CASSERLWEYNEQFF; cdr3_nt: TGCGCCAGCAGTGAGAGGTTGTGGGAGTACAATGAGCAGTTCTTC
d_call: NA; j_call: TRBJ2-7; clone_size: NA; v_call: TRBV6-5; cdr3_aa: CASSQSRPGEQYF; cdr3_nt: TGTGCCAGCAGTCAGAGCCGTCCGGGCGAGCAGTACTTC
d_call: NA; j_call: TRBJ2-1; clone_size: NA; v_call: TRBV5-5; cdr3_aa: CASSRGVSYNEQFF; cdr3_nt: TGTGCCAGCAGCAGAGGTGTTTCCTACAATGAGCAGTTCTTC
d_call: NA; j_call: TRBJ2-2; clone_size: NA; v_call: TRBV11-3; cdr3_aa: CASSLGTGELFF; cdr3_nt: TGTGCCAGCAGCTTGGGCACCGGGGAGCTGTTTTTT
d_call: TRBD1; j_call: TRBJ1-5; clone_size: NA; v_call: TRBV19; cdr3_aa: CASKGQGGNQPQHF; cdr3_nt: TGTGCCAGTAAAGGACAGGGCGGTAATCAGCCCCAGCATTTT